This T cell receptor (beta chain) is from a study of T cell clonality in common variable immunodeficiency. General study findings and limits: Fewer deletions and N-nucleotide insertions were reportedly seen in common variable immunodeficiency TCR beta sequences.

This clone was seen ten or more times. Antigen specificity is unknown. The sequenced fragment ends 3 residues before the CDR3 boundary, so the rest is inferred from the germline J gene. CDR3 size: 15 residues. CDR1 is SEHNR, CDR2 FQNEAQ, per germline (reference sequence). Losses at the gene ends were 4 bases for V and 7 bases for J; bases not matched to a gene: 5. Method: immunoSEQ multiplex PCR; TCRdb's copy keeps in-frame clones and lacks some. This sample carries about 26,000 clones, none of them present only once. Sequenced sample: peripheral blood mononuclear cells. The receptor comes from a human donor with common variable immunodeficiency. The V and J genes are TRBV7-9 and TRBJ2-1; 12 bases are shared with TRBD1. The CDR3 reads CASSSGTGGMNEQFF. The covered CDR3 bases are TGTGCCAGCAGCTCCGGGACAGGGGGCATGAATGAG.